This T cell receptor (beta chain) was observed in a study of T cells after yellow fever vaccination. Study-level background: Each low-cell-number fraction was prepared by means of SMART-Seq v4 Ultra Low Input.

Concerning this clonotype itself: The antigen is undetermined.

The study, taken as a whole, reports: Re-detected after boosting: most primary clones, almost 98% of CD4 and over 80% of CD8.

TCRdb ran MiXCR on the 5' RACE reads and lists one entry per CDR3 protein. This sample yields hundreds of thousands of distinct CDR3 sequences, of which around 12% are seen a single time; roughly 3% belongs to the top ten. The sample was CD4+ T cells sorted from PBMCs, taken 15 days after the yellow fever booster vaccination. This receptor was identified in a man aged 18-30 years who received the YFV17D yellow fever vaccine.

DNA for the CDR3: TGTGCCAGCAGTGACTGGGAAGGGACTGAAGCTTTCTTT. This sequence encodes CASSDWEGTEAFF. The genes are TRBV6-4 and TRBJ1-1; unclear D gene. The CDR3 is 13 amino acids. Germline V CDR1 and CDR2: MRHNA, SNTAGT. The V gene lost 1 base and the J gene lost 5 bases, with 8 bases spanning the gap.